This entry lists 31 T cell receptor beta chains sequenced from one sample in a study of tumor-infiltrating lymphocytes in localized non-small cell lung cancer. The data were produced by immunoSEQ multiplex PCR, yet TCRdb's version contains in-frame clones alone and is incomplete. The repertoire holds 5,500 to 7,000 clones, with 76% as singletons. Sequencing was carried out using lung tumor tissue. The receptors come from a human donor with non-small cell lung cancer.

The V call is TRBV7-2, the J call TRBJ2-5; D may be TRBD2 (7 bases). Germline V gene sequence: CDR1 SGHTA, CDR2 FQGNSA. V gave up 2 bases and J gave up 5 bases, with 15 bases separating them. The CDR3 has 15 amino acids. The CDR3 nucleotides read TGTGCCAGCAGCTTACCCCGGGGGGCCGTGGAGACCCAGTACTTC. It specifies CASSLPRGAVETQYF. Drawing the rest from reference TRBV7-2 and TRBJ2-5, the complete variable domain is GAGVSQSPSNKVTEKGKDVELRCDPISGHTALYWYRQSLGQGLEFLIYFQGNSAPDKSGLPSDRFSAERTGGSVSTLTIQRTQQEDSAVYLCASSLPRGAVETQYFGPGTRLLVL.

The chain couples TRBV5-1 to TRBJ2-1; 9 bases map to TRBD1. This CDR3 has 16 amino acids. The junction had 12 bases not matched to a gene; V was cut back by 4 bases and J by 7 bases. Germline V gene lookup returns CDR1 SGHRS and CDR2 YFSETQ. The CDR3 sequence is CASSTRDRVVGNEQFF. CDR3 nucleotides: TGCGCCAGCAGCACACGGGACAGGGTTGTTGGGAATGAGCAGTTCTTC.

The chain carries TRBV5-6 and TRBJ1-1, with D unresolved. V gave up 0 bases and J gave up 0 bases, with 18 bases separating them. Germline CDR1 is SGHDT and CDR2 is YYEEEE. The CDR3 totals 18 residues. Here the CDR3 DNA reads TGTGCCAGCAGCTTGGGAAGGGTCCTTGGCACCTTGAACACTGAAGCTTTCTTT. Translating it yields CASSLGRVLGTLNTEAFF.

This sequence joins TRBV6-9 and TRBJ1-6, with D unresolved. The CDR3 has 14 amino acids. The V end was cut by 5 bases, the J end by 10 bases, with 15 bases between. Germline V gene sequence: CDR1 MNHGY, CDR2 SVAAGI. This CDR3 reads CASSRPDEGSPLHF. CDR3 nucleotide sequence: TGTGCCAGCAGTCGGCCGGATGAGGGATCACCCCTCCACTTT.

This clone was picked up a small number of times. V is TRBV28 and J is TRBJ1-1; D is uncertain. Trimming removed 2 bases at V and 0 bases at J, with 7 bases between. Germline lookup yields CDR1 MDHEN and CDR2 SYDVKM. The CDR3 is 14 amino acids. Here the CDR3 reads CASSLIPMNTEAFF. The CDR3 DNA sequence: TGTGCCAGCAGTTTAATTCCTATGAACACTGAAGCTTTCTTT.

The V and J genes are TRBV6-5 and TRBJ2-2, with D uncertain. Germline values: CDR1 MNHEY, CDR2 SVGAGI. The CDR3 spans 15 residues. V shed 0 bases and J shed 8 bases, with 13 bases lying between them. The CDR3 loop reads CASSYSEISKGELFF. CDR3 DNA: TGTGCCAGCAGTTACTCGGAGATCTCTAAGGGGGAGCTGTTTTTT.

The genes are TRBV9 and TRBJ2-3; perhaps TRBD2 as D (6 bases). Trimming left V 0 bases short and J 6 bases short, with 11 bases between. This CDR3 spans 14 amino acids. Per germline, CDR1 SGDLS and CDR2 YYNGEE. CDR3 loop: CASSVGLAFDTQYF. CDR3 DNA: TGTGCCAGCAGCGTAGGGCTAGCGTTCGATACGCAGTATTTT.

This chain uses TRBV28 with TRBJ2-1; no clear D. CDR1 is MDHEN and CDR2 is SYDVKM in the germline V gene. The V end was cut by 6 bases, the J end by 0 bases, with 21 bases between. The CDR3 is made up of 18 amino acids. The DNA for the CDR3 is TGTGCCAGCAGCCTGCCGCCAGTGAGATTTAGCTCCTACAATGAGCAGTTCTTC. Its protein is CASSLPPVRFSSYNEQFF.

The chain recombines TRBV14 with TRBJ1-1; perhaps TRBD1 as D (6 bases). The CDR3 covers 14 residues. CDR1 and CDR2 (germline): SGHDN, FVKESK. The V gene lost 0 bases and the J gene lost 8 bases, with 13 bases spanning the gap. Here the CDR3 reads CASSQDTGFREAFF. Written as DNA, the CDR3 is TGTGCCAGCAGCCAAGACACAGGGTTTAGAGAAGCTTTCTTT.

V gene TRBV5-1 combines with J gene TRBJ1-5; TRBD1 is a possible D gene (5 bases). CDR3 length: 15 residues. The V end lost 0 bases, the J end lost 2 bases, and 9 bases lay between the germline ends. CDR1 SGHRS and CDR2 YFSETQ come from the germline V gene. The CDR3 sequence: CASSLEGVGNQPQHF. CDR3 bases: TGCGCCAGCAGCTTGGAAGGGGTTGGCAATCAGCCCCAGCATTTT.

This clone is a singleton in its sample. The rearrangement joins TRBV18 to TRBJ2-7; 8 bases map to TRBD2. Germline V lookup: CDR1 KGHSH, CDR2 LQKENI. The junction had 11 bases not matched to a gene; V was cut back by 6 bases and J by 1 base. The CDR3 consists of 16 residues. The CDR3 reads CASSTTSGGISYEQYF. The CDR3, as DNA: TGTGCCAGCTCTACTACCAGCGGGGGTATTTCCTACGAGCAGTACTTC.

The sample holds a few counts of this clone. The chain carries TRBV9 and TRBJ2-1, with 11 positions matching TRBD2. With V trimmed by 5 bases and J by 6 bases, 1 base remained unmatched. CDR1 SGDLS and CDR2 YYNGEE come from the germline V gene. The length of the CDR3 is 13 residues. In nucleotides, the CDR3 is TGTGCCAGCAGTAGCGGGAGGGGCAATGAGCAGTTCTTC. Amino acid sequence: CASSSGRGNEQFF.

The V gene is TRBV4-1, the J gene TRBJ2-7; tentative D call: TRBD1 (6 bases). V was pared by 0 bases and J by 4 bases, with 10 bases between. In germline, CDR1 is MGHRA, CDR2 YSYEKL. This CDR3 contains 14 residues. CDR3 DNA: TGCGCCAGCAGCCAAGATACAGGACAGTACGAGCAGTACTTC. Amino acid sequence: CASSQDTGQYEQYF.

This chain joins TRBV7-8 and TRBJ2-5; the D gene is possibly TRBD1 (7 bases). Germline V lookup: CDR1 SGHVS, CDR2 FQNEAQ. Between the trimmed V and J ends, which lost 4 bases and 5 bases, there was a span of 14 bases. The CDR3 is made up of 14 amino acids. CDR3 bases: TGTGCCAGCAGCTCGTCGACAGGGAGGGAGACCCAGTACTTC. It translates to CASSSSTGRETQYF. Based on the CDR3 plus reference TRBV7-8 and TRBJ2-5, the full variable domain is GAGVSQSPRYKVAKRGQDVALRCDPISGHVSLFWYQQALGQGPEFLTYFQNEAQLDKSGLPSDRFFAERPEGSVSTLKIQRTQQEDSAVYLCASSSSTGRETQYFGPGTRLLVL.

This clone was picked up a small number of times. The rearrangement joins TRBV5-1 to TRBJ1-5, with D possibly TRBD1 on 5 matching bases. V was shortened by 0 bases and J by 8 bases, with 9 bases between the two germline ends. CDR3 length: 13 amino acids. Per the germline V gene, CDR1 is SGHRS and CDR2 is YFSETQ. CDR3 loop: CASSLAGVEPQHF. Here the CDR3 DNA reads TGCGCCAGCAGCTTGGCGGGGGTGGAGCCCCAGCATTTT.

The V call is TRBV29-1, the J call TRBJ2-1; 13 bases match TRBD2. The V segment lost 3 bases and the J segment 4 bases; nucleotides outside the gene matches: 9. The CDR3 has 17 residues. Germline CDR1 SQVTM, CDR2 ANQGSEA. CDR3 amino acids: CSVEGLAGTSGYNEQFF. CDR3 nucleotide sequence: TGCAGCGTTGAGGGACTAGCGGGGACCTCTGGGTACAATGAGCAGTTCTTC.

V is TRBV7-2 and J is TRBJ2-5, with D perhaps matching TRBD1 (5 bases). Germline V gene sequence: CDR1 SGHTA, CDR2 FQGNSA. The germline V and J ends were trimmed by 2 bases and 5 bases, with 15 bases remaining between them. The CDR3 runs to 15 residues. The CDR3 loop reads CASSLKGQDRETQYF. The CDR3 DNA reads TGTGCCAGCAGCTTAAAGGGGCAGGACCGGGAGACCCAGTACTTC.

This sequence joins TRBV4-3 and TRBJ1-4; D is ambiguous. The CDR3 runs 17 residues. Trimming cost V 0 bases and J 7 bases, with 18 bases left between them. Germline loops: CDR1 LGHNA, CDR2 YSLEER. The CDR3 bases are TGCGCCAGCAGCCAAGATTTTAGGCCTGAGGGTAGTGAAAAACTGTTTTTT. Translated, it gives CASSQDFRPEGSEKLFF.

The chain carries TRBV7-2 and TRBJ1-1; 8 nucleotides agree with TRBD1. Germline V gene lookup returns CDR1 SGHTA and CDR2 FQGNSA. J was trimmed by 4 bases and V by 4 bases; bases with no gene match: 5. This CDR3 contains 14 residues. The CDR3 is CASSSQGAPTEAFF. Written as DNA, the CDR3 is TGTGCCAGCAGCTCGCAGGGGGCGCCCACTGAAGCTTTCTTT.

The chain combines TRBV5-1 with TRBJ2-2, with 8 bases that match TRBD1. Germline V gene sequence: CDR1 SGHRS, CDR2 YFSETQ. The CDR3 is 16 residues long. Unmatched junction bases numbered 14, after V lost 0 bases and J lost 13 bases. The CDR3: CASSLAGQQGARALFF. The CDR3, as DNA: TGCGCCAGCAGCTTGGCCGGTCAGCAGGGGGCGCGAGCGCTGTTTTTT. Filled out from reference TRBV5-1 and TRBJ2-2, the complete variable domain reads KAGVTQTPRYLIKTRGQQVTLSCSPISGHRSVSWYQQTPGQGLQFLFEYFSETQRNKGNFPGRFSGRQFSNSRSEMNVSTLELGDSALYLCASSLAGQQGARALFFGEGSRLTVL.

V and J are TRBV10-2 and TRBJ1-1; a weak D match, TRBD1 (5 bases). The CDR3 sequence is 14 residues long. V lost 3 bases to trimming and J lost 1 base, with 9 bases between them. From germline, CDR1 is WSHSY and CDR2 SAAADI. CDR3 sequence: CASSETGGNTEAFF. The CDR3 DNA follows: TGCGCCAGCAGTGAAACGGGGGGGAACACTGAAGCTTTCTTT.

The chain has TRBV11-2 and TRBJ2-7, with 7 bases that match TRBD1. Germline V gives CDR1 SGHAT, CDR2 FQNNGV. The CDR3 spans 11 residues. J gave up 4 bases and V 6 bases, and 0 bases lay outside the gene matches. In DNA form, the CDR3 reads TGTGCCAGCAGACAGGGGTACGAGCAGTACTTC. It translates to CASRQGYEQYF.

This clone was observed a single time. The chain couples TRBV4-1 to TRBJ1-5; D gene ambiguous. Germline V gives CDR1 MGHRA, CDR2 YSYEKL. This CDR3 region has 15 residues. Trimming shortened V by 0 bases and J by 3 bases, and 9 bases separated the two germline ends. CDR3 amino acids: CASSQDLRDNQPQHF. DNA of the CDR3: TGCGCCAGCAGCCAAGATCTCCGGGACAATCAGCCCCAGCATTTT.

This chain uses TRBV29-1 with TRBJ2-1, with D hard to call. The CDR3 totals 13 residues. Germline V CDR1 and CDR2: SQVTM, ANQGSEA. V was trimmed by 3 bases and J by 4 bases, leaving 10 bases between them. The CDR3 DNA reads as TGCAGCGTTGAGAGGACGGTATACAATGAGCAGTTCTTC. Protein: CSVERTVYNEQFF.

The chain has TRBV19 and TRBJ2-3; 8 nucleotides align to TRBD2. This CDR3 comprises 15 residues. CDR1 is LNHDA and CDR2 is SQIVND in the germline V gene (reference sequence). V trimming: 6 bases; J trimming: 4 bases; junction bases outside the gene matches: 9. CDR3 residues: CASRNHLAGADTQYF. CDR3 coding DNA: TGTGCCAGTAGAAACCACCTAGCGGGTGCAGATACGCAGTATTTT.

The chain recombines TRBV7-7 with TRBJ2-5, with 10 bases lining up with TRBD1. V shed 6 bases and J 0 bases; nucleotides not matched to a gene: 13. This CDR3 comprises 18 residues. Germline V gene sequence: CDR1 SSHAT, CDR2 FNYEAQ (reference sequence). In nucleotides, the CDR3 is TGTGCCAGCAGACACCGGGACAGGGGAAGGGGTTACCAAGAGACCCAGTACTTC. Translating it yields CASRHRDRGRGYQETQYF.

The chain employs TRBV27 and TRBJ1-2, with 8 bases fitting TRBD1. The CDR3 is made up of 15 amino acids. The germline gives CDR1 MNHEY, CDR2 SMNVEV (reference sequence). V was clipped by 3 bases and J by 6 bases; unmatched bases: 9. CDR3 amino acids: CASSLFSGGDDGYTF. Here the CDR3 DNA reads TGTGCCAGCAGTTTGTTTTCAGGGGGCGATGATGGCTACACCTTC.

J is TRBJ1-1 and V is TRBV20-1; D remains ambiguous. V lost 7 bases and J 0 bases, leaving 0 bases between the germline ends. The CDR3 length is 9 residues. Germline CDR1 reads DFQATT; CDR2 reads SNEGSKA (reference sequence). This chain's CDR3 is CSVNTEAFF. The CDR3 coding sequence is TGCAGTGTGAACACTGAAGCTTTCTTT.

CDR3 bases: TGTGCCAGCAGCTTAGATCTTGGGGTCACCTACGAGCAGTACTTC. As protein: CASSLDLGVTYEQYF. This chain connects TRBV11-2 to TRBJ2-7; D is unresolved. CDR3 length equals 15 residues. The V end was cut by 0 bases, the J end by 2 bases, with 11 bases between. CDR1 is SGHAT and CDR2 is FQNNGV in the germline V gene. Variable domain in full (rest from reference TRBV11-2 and TRBJ2-7): EAGVAQSPRYKIIEKRQSVAFWCNPISGHATLYWYQQILGQGPKLLIQFQNNGVVDDSQLPKDRFSAERLKGVDSTLKIQPAKLEDSAVYLCASSLDLGVTYEQYFGPGTRLTVT.

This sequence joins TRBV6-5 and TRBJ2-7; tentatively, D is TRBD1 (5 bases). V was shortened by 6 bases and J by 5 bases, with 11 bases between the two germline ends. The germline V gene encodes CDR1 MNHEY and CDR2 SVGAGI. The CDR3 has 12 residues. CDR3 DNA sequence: TGTGCCAGCAGACAACAGGCCCACGAGCAGTACTTC. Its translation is CASRQQAHEQYF.

The chain's CDR3 is CASSPGPGGEQFF. For the CDR3, the DNA is TGTGCCAGCAGCCCAGGGCCCGGGGGTGAGCAGTTCTTC. V and J are TRBV6-4 and TRBJ2-1; TRBD2 might be the D (6 bases). The germline gives CDR1 MRHNA, CDR2 SNTAGT. V was trimmed by 6 bases and J by 9 bases, leaving 15 bases between them. The CDR3 spans 13 residues.